This record concerns one T cell receptor beta chain sequence. UMI-tagged TRB cDNA libraries were built via 5' RACE. TCRdb reprocessed the 5' RACE reads, keeping one entry per CDR3 protein, no DNA. Recorded for this sample: 40,000 to 50,000 distinct CDR3 sequences. The record originates from a study of CXCR3-negative and CXCR3-positive naive CD8 T cells. CD45RO-CCR7+CD27+CD95- marked naive CD8+ T cells. The CDR3 loop spans 14 amino acids. The rearrangement joins TRBV12-3 or TRBV12-4 to TRBJ2-5; TCRdb's D call, TRBD1, is unchecked because there is no DNA. The sample was naive CXCR3- CD8+ T cells from blood. Subset defined: CD45RO-CCR7+CD27+CD95- naive CD8+ T cells lacking CXCR3 (TNR3-). This TCR came from a human donor in good health. Some clones in this sample may be carry-over from other donors' samples. The CDR3 reads CASSFGTHQETQYF.